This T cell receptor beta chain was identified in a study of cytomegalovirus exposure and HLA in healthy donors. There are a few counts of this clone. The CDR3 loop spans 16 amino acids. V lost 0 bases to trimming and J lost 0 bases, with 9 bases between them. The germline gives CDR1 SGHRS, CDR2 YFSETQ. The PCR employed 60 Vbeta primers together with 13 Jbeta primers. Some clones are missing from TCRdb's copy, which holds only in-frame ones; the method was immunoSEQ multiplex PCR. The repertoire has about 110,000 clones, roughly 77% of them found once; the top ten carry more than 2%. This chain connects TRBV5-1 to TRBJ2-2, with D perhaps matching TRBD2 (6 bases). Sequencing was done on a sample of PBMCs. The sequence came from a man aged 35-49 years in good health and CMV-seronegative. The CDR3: CASSLVGGPNTGELFF. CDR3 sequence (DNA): TGCGCCAGCAGCTTGGTCGGGGGACCGAACACCGGGGAGCTGTTTTTT.